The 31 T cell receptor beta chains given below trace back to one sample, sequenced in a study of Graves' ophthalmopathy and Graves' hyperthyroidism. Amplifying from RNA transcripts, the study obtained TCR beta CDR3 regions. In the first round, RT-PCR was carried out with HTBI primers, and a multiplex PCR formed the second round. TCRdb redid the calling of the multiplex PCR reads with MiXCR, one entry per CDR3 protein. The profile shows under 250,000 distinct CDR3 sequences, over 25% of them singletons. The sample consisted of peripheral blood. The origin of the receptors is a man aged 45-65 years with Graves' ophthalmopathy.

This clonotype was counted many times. The CDR3 nucleotides read TGTGCCACCGGCGGGCTCCTCACCGGGGAGCTGTTTTTT. Its translation: CATGGLLTGELFF. The chain employs TRBV24-1 and TRBJ2-2; D perhaps matches TRBD2 (5 bases). V lost 9 bases and J 4 bases, leaving 11 bases between the germline ends. This CDR3 has 13 residues. Germline V gives CDR1 KGHDR, CDR2 SFDVKD.

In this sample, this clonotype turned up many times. The CDR3 nucleotides read TGTGCCAGCCCTAGAAGACAGGTCTCTGGGGCCAACGTCCTGACTTTC. Translated: CASPRRQVSGANVLTF. The genes are TRBV11-2 and TRBJ2-6, with a tentative D call TRBD1 (6 bases). CDR3 length equals 16 residues. CDR1 and CDR2 from the germline V gene are SGHAT and FQNNGV. Trimming took 8 bases from V and 0 from J, leaving 14 bases between them.

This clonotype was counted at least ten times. The CDR3 loop is CASTGGGAETGELFF. The CDR3 DNA is TGTGCCAGCACTGGAGGGGGCGCTGAAACCGGGGAGCTGTTTTTT. The chain links TRBV12-3 or TRBV12-4 to TRBJ2-2; D might be TRBD1 (7 bases). There are 15 residues in the CDR3. V was shortened by 7 bases and J by 5 bases, with 17 bases between the two germline ends.

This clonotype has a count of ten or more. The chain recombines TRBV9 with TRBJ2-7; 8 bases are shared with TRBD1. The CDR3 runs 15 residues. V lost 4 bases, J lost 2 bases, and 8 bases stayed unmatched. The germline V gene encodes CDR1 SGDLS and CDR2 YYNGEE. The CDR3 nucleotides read TGTGCCAGCAGCACCTACGGACAGGGTACCTACGAGCAGTACTTC. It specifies CASSTYGQGTYEQYF.

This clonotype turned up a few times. In nucleotides, the CDR3 is TGCAGTGCTCCTTTCTCGCAGGCTGGTAGTAGACAGTACTTC. Translating gives CSAPFSQAGSRQYF. V is TRBV20-1 and J is TRBJ2-7; D not certain. The length of the CDR3 is 14 residues. Trimming took 5 bases from V and 10 from J, leaving 24 bases between them. Per the germline V gene, CDR1 is DFQATT and CDR2 is SNEGSKA (reference sequence).

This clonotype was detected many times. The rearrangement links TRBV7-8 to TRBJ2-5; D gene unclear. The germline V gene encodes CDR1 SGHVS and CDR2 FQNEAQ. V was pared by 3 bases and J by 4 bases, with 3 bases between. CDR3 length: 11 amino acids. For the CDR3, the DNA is TGTGCCAGCAGCTTTGTAGAGACCCAGTACTTC. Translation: CASSFVETQYF.

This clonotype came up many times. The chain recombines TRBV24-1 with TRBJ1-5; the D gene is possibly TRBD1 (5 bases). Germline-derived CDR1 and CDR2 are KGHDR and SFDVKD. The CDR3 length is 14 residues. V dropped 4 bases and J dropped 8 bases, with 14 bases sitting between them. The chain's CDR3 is CATSETGTIKPQHF. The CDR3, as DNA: TGTGCCACCAGTGAAACCGGGACCATAAAGCCCCAGCATTTT.

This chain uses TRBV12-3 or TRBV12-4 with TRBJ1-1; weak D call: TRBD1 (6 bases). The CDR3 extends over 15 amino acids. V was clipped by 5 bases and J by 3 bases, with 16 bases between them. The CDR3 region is CASSPLGGRDTEAFF. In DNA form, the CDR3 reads TGTGCCAGCAGTCCCCTAGGGGGGAGGGACACTGAAGCTTTCTTT.

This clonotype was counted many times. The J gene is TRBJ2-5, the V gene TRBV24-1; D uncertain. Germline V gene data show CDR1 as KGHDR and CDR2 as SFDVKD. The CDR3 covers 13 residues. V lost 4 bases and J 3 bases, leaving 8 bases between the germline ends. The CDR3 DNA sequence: TGTGCCACCAGTGACTATCCCAAAGAGACCCAGTACTTC. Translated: CATSDYPKETQYF.

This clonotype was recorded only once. The CDR3 sequence is CAWSLGRRYGYTF. The CDR3, as DNA: TGTGCCTGGAGCCTAGGCAGGAGATATGGCTACACCTTC. This chain connects TRBV30 to TRBJ1-2; no clear D. The CDR3 is made up of 13 amino acids. Germline V gives CDR1 GTSNPN, CDR2 SVGIG (reference sequence). The V end was cut by 3 bases, the J end by 5 bases, with 13 bases between.

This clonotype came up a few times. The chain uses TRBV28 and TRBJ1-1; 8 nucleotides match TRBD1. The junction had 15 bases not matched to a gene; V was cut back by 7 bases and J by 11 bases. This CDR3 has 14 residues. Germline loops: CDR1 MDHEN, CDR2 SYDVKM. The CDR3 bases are TGTGCCAGCACCACAGGGGGAGATCGAGCGGGTGCTTTCTTT. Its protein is CASTTGGDRAGAFF.

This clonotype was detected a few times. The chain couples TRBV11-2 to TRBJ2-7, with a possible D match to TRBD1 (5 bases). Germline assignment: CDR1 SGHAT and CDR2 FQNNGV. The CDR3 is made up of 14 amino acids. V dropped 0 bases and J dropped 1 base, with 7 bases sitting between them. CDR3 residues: CASSLDRGSYEQYF. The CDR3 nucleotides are TGTGCCAGCAGCTTAGATAGGGGTTCCTACGAGCAGTACTTC.

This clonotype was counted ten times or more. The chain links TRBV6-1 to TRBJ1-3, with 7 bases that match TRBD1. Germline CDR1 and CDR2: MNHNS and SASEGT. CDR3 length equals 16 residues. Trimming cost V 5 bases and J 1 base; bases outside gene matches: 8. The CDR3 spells CASSPPTGKSGNTIYF. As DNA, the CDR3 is TGTGCCAGCAGTCCCCCGACAGGGAAGTCTGGAAACACCATATATTTT.

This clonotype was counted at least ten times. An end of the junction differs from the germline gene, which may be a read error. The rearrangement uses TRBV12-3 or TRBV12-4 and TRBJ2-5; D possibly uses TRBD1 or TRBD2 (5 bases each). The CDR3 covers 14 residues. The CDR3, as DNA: TGTGCCAGCAGCTTAGGGACGAGTCCGTTGGCCCAGTACTTC. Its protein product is CASSLGTSPLAQYF.

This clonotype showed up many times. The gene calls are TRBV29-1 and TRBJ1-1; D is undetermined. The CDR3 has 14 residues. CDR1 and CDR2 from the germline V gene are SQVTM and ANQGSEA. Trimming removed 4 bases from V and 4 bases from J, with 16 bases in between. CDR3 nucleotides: TGCAGCGTTGCACCGTCGGGCGGCGGCACTGAAGCTTTCTTT. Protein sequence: CSVAPSGGGTEAFF.

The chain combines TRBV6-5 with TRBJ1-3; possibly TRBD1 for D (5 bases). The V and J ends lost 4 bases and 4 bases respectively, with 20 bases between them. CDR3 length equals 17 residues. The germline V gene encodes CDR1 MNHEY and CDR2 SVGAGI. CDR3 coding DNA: TGTGCCAGCAGTTTTGGGGGAGAAGGTTGGGCCGGAAACACCATATATTTT. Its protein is CASSFGGEGWAGNTIYF.

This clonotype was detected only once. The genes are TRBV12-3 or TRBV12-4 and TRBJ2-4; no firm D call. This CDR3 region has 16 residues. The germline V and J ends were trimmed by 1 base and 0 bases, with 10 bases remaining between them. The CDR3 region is CASSLGQLLAKNIQYF. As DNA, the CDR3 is TGTGCCAGCAGTTTAGGCCAGCTGCTAGCCAAAAACATTCAGTACTTC.

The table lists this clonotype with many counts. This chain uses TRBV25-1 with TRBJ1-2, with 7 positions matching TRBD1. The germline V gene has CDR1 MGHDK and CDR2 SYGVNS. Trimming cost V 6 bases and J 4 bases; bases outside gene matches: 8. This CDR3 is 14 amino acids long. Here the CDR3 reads CASRQAGGTYGYTF. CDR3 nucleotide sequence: TGTGCCAGCAGGCAGGCAGGGGGGACCTATGGCTACACCTTC.

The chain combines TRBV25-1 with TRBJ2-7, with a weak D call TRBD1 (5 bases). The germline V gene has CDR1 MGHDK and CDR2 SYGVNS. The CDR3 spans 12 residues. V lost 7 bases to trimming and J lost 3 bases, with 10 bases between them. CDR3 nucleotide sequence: TGTGCCAGCACCCAGGGTGACTACGAGCAGTACTTC. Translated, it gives CASTQGDYEQYF.

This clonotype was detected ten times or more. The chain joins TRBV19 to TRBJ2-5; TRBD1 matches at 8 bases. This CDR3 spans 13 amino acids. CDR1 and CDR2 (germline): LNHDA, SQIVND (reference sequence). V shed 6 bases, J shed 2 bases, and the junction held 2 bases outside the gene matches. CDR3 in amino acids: CASRNRGQETQYF. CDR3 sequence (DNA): TGTGCCAGTAGGAACAGGGGGCAAGAGACCCAGTACTTC.

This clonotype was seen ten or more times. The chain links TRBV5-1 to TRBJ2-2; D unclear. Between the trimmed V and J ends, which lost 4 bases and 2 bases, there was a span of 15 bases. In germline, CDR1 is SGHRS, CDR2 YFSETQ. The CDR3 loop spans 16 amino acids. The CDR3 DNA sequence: TGCGCCAGCAGCGACCTACCTCAACCAAACACCGGGGAGCTGTTTTTT. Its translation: CASSDLPQPNTGELFF.

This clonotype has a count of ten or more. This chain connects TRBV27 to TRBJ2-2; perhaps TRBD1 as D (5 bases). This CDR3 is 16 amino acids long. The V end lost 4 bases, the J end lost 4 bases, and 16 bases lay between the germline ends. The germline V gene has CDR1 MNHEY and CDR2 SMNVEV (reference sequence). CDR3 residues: CASSSGFQFRTGELFF. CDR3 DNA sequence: TGTGCCAGCAGTTCAGGGTTTCAATTTCGCACCGGGGAGCTGTTTTTT.

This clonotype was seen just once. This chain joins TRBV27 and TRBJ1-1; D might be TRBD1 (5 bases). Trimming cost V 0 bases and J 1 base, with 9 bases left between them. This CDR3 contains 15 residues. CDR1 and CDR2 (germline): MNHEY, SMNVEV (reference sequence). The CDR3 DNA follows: TGTGCCAGCAGTTTATCAGCCAGGGCGAACACTGAAGCTTTCTTT. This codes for CASSLSARANTEAFF.

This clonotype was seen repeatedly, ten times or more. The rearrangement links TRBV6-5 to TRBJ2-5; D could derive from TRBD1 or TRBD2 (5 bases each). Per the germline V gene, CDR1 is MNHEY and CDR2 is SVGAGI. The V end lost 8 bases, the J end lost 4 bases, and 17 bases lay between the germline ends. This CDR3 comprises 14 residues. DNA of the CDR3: TGTGCCAGCGGCTACGGGGCCTACTCAGAGACCCAGTACTTC. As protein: CASGYGAYSETQYF.

CDR3 nucleotides: TGTGCCAGCAGTTACGAGCGGGGCTCCTACGAGCAGTACTTC. It is translated as CASSYERGSYEQYF. This sequence joins TRBV6-2 or TRBV6-3 and TRBJ2-7, with 7 positions matching TRBD2. Germline V lookup: CDR1 MNHEY, CDR2 SVGEGT. The CDR3 has 14 residues. The J segment lost 0 bases and the V segment lost 2 bases, leaving 1 base of the junction unmatched.

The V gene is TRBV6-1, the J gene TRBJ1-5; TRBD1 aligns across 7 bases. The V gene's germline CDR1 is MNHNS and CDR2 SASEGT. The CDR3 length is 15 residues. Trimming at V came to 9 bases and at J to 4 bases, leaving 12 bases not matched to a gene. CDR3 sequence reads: CASKTWTGPNQPQHF. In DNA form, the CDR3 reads TGTGCCAGTAAAACCTGGACAGGACCAAATCAGCCCCAGCATTTT.

The CDR3 DNA is TGTGCCAGCAGTCCCTATTCAGGAGTGAACACTGAAGCTTTCTTT. Translated, it gives CASSPYSGVNTEAFF. The chain uses TRBV12-3 or TRBV12-4 and TRBJ1-1; D is uncertain. The CDR3 is made up of 15 amino acids. V dropped 5 bases and J dropped 0 bases, with 13 bases sitting between them.

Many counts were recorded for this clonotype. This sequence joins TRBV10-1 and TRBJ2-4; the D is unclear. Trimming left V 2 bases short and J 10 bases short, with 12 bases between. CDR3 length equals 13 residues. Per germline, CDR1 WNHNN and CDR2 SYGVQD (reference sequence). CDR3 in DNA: TGCGCCAGCAGTGAGGCAGGAGATGGGATTCAGTACTTC. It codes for CASSEAGDGIQYF.

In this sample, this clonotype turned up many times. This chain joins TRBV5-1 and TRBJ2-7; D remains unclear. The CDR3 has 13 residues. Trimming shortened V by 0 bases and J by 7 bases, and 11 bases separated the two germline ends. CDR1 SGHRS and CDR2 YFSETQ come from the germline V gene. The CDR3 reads CASSLAPTREQYF. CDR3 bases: TGCGCCAGCAGCTTGGCCCCGACGAGGGAGCAGTACTTC.

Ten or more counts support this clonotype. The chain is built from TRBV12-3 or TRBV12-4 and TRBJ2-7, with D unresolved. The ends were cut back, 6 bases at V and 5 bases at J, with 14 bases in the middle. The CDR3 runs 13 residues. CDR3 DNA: TGTGCCAGCAGGGCCCGGGCCGCGGACGAGCAGTACTTC. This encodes CASRARAADEQYF.

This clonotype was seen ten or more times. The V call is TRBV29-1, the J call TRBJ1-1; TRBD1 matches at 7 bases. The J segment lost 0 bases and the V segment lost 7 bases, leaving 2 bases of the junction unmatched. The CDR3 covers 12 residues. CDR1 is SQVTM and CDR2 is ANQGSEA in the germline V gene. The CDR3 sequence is CSGDRVNTEAFF. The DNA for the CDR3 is TGCAGCGGTGACAGGGTGAACACTGAAGCTTTCTTT.